These 13 T cell receptor beta chains were all obtained from the same sample, sequenced in a study of T cells in Graves' hyperthyroidism and ophthalmopathy. Amplified TCR beta CDR3 regions derived from RNA transcripts. An initial round of RT-PCR targeting the TCR CDR3 relied on the HTBI primer set. TCRdb re-called the multiplex PCR reads with MiXCR, one entry per CDR3 protein. Found here are 500,000 to 650,000 distinct CDR3 sequences, over 15% of them singletons; the top ten hold 15% to 20%. The sequencing input was blood. These receptor sequences come from a young woman with Graves' ophthalmopathy.

The genes are TRBV5-1 and TRBJ1-4; a weak D match, TRBD1 (5 bases). The CDR3 spans 14 residues. CDR1 and CDR2 from the germline V gene are SGHRS and YFSETQ. V was shortened by 5 bases and J by 3 bases, with 11 bases between the two germline ends. The CDR3 sequence: CASRAGTANEKLFF. The CDR3 DNA reads TGCGCCAGCAGGGCCGGGACGGCTAATGAAAAACTGTTTTTT.

This clonotype was observed a handful of times. One base away lies a much larger clone, so this may be a sequencing read error. The chain carries TRBV27 and TRBJ2-1, with 13 bases matching TRBD2. Trimming at V came to 7 bases and at J to 1 base, leaving 10 bases not matched to a gene. This CDR3 has 18 residues. Germline V gives CDR1 MNHEY, CDR2 SMNVEV (reference sequence). CDR3 sequence: CASNPGTSGAASYNEQFF. The CDR3 nucleotides read TGTGCCAGCAATCCGGGGACTAGCGGGGCTGCTTCCTACAATGAGCAGTTCTTC.

This clonotype was seen at least ten times. The chain couples TRBV3-1 to TRBJ2-5; the D call may be TRBD1 or TRBD2 (5 bases each). Germline V gene data show CDR1 as LGHDT and CDR2 as YNNKEL (reference sequence). The ends were cut back, 4 bases at V and 3 bases at J, with 12 bases in the middle. The CDR3 consists of 14 residues. CDR3 nucleotide sequence: TGTGCCAGCAGCCTCCGGGACGTAGAAGAGACCCAGTACTTC. This codes for CASSLRDVEETQYF.

This clonotype was seen only once. The chain recombines TRBV4-1 with TRBJ1-2; D is unresolved. CDR3 length equals 15 residues. Trimming took 1 base from V and 2 from J, leaving 11 bases between them. The germline gives CDR1 MGHRA, CDR2 YSYEKL. The CDR3 spells CASSQGSQTNYGYTF. CDR3 nucleotides: TGCGCCAGCAGCCAAGGGAGCCAGACAAACTATGGCTACACCTTC.

This clonotype was picked up many times. J is TRBJ1-6 and V is TRBV11-2, with D maybe TRBD1 (5 bases). V lost 5 bases to trimming and J lost 7 bases, with 12 bases between them. Germline-derived CDR1 and CDR2 are SGHAT and FQNNGV. The CDR3 runs to 14 residues. CDR3: CASSQQVENSPLHF. As DNA, the CDR3 is TGTGCCAGCAGCCAACAGGTCGAAAATTCACCCCTCCACTTT.

In this sample, this clonotype turned up many times. This chain joins TRBV13 and TRBJ1-2, with TRBD1 as a possible D gene (6 bases). The ends were cut back, 5 bases at V and 4 bases at J, with 17 bases in the middle. In germline, CDR1 is PRHDT, CDR2 FYEKMQ (reference sequence). This CDR3 region has 15 residues. The CDR3 DNA sequence: TGTGCCAGCAGCCCCAGGGGAGCGGGCATCTATGGCTACACCTTC. Translating it yields CASSPRGAGIYGYTF.

This clonotype was detected many times. This chain uses TRBV7-8 with TRBJ2-3, with 9 bases matching TRBD2. Germline trimming cut 5 bases from V and 4 bases from J; bases unmatched to any gene: 10. The length of the CDR3 is 16 residues. From germline, CDR1 is SGHVS and CDR2 FQNEAQ. The CDR3 DNA sequence: TGTGCCAGCAGCCGACTTAAAGGACTAGCGTCAGATACGCAGTATTTT. Residues: CASSRLKGLASDTQYF. The full variable domain, completed using reference TRBV7-8 and TRBJ2-3, is GAGVSQSPRYKVAKRGQDVALRCDPISGHVSLFWYQQALGQGPEFLTYFQNEAQLDKSGLPSDRFFAERPEGSVSTLKIQRTQQEDSAVYLCASSRLKGLASDTQYFGPGTRLTVL.

This clonotype was found many times. The chain uses TRBV6-2 or TRBV6-3 and TRBJ2-7; 9 bases line up with TRBD2. From germline, CDR1 is MNHEY and CDR2 SVGEGT. This CDR3 comprises 15 residues. V dropped 5 bases and J dropped 3; count of bases not matched to a gene: 8. Here the CDR3 reads CASSRRSGGNYEQYF. The CDR3, as DNA: TGTGCCAGCAGTCGAAGGAGCGGGGGGAACTACGAGCAGTACTTC.

In its sample, this clonotype was seen a few times. This chain connects TRBV6-1 to TRBJ2-2, with a tentative D call TRBD2 (6 bases). The ends were cut back, 9 bases at V and 3 bases at J, with 8 bases in the middle. This CDR3 is 12 amino acids long. Germline assignment: CDR1 MNHNS and CDR2 SASEGT. For the CDR3, the DNA is TGTGCCAGTTGGGAGGACACCGGGGAGCTGTTTTTT. Protein: CASWEDTGELFF.

This clonotype was detected only a few times. The chain uses TRBV28 and TRBJ2-5, with 10 bases lining up with TRBD1. After removal of 3 bases from V and 5 bases from J, the junction contained 6 bases not matched to a gene. The CDR3 extends over 15 amino acids. Per the germline V gene, CDR1 is MDHEN and CDR2 is SYDVKM. Written as DNA, the CDR3 is TGTGCCAGCAGTTTTGGGACAGGGGTTCGGGAGACCCAGTACTTC. Amino acid sequence: CASSFGTGVRETQYF.

This chain links TRBV27 with TRBJ2-7; the D call may be TRBD1 or TRBD2 (5 bases each). The CDR3 is 14 amino acids. Trimming pared 3 bases from V and 4 bases from J, leaving 13 bases between. Looked up from germline, CDR1 is MNHEY and CDR2 is SMNVEV (reference sequence). CDR3 protein: CASSFRDPWYEQYF. For the CDR3, the DNA is TGTGCCAGCAGTTTTAGGGACCCATGGTACGAGCAGTACTTC.

The chain uses TRBV10-3 and TRBJ2-1, with 16 bases identical to TRBD2. In germline, CDR1 is ENHRY, CDR2 SYGVKD. The ends lost 2 bases at V and 8 bases at J; junction bases unmatched: 15. The CDR3 sequence is 20 residues long. For the CDR3, the DNA is TGTGCCATCAGTGAGGCCCCGGGACTAGCGGGAGGGGACTCTAGGGATGAGCAGTTCTTC. This codes for CAISEAPGLAGGDSRDEQFF.

This clonotype came up many times. The chain carries TRBV2 and TRBJ2-1; tentatively, D is TRBD2 (5 bases). Germline V CDR1 and CDR2: SNHLY, FYNNEI. The CDR3 length is 16 residues. The V gene lost 6 bases and the J gene lost 2 bases, with 17 bases spanning the gap. The CDR3 DNA is TGTGCCAGCAGCCTTCAACCGGGAAAACCCTACAATGAGCAGTTCTTC. Amino acids: CASSLQPGKPYNEQFF. Full variable domain (remainder filled in from reference TRBV2 and TRBJ2-1): EPEVTQTPSHQVTQMGQEVILRCVPISNHLYFYWYRQILGQKVEFLVSFYNNEISEKSEIFDDQFSVERPDGSNFTLKIRSTKLEDSAMYFCASSLQPGKPYNEQFFGPGTRLTVL.